This is a list of T cell receptor beta chains from one sample in a study of T cell repertoires in cytomegalovirus infection. TCRdb itself ran the reads through MiXCR, one entry per CDR3 protein. The repertoire has over 450,000 distinct CDR3 sequences, about 10% of them found once; the top ten carry approximately 10%. The sequencing sample was made of PBMCs. The receptors derive from a human donor in good health (CMV status not recorded). Some clones in this sample may be carry-over from other donors' samples. Both conserved end residues are part of each CDR3. D genes are given only for firm matches. The size of a clone is reported for some rows only, either as once, few or many, or as a class for expanded clones.

-	TRBV6-1	TRBJ1-1	many	CASTSHRAGDIMNTEAFF	TGTGCCAGCACCTCCCACAGGGCAGGCGATATTATGAACACTGAAGCTTTCTTT
-	TRBV7-8	TRBJ2-7	many	CASSLARAWGEQYF	TGTGCCAGCAGCTTAGCGCGGGCTTGGGGCGAGCAGTACTTC
-	TRBV19	TRBJ1-2	-	CASSRGTSNYGYTF	TGTGCCAGTTCGAGGGGCACGTCTAACTATGGCTACACCTTC
-	TRBV30	TRBJ1-3	many	CAWSVGFSGNTIYF	TGTGCCTGGAGTGTTGGATTTTCTGGAAACACCATATATTTT
TRBD1	TRBV11-2	TRBJ1-5	many	CASSQGTEDMSNQPQHF	TGTGCCAGCAGCCAAGGGACAGAGGATATGAGCAATCAGCCCCAGCATTTT
-	TRBV5-5	TRBJ1-4	few	CASSFTEGEKLFF	TGTGCCAGCAGCTTCACTGAGGGTGAAAAACTGTTTTTT
-	TRBV3-1	TRBJ1-1	-	CASSHPTMNTEAFF	TGTGCCAGCAGCCACCCCACCATGAACACTGAAGCTTTCTTT
-	TRBV12-3/TRBV12-4	TRBJ2-1	few	CASSLDARNEQFF	TGTGCCAGCAGTTTAGACGCGCGCAATGAGCAGTTCTTC
-	TRBV12-3/TRBV12-4	TRBJ1-4	many	CASSLYGGGEGGKLFF	TGTGCCAGCAGTTTATATGGAGGGGGGGAAGGTGGAAAACTGTTTTTT
-	TRBV7-8	TRBJ1-6	many	CASSLAGRDYNSPLHF	TGTGCCAGCAGCTTAGCGGGCAGAGACTATAATTCACCCCTCCACTTT
-	TRBV11-2	TRBJ1-3	-	CASSSILSGNTIYF	TGTGCCAGCAGCTCTATCCTCTCTGGAAACACCATATATTTT
TRBD1	TRBV11-2	TRBJ2-1	many	CASSLGQGWDEQFF	TGTGCCAGCAGCTTAGGACAGGGATGGGATGAGCAGTTCTTC
-	TRBV7-3	TRBJ2-7	many	CASSPDGGNYEQYF	TGTGCCAGCAGCCCCGACGGGGGCAACTACGAGCAGTACTTC
TRBD1	TRBV10-3	TRBJ2-5	-	CAIRGTGLQETQYF	TGTGCCATCAGGGGGACAGGACTCCAAGAGACCCAGTACTTC
TRBD2	TRBV19	TRBJ2-5	few	CASSTSGRGGETQYF	TGTGCCAGTAGTACGAGCGGGAGGGGAGGAGAGACCCAGTACTTC
TRBD2	TRBV20-1	TRBJ2-1	few	CSARPTRLAGAAYNEQFF	TGCAGTGCTAGGCCGACACGGCTAGCGGGAGCTGCCTACAATGAGCAGTTCTTC
TRBD1	TRBV7-8	TRBJ2-7	many	CASSFGTGSTYEQYF	TGTGCCAGCAGCTTTGGGACAGGTAGCACCTACGAGCAGTACTTC
-	TRBV3-1	TRBJ1-2	-	CASSQGTLLYGDTF	TGTGCCAGCAGCCAAGGGACACTCCTCTATGGCGACACCTTC
-	TRBV7-9	TRBJ2-2	many	CASSSPRPAHTGELFF	TGTGCCAGCAGCTCCCCCCGACCAGCACACACCGGGGAGCTGTTTTTT
-	TRBV29-1	TRBJ1-2	few	CSAPGGNYGYTF	TGCAGCGCCCCGGGCGGGAACTATGGCTACACCTTC
-	TRBV11-2	TRBJ2-1	many	CASSLGFGPYNEQFF	TGTGCCAGCAGCTTAGGTTTTGGACCCTACAATGAGCAGTTCTTC
-	TRBV7-2	TRBJ2-3	many	CASSLDSDTQYF	TGTGCCAGCAGCTTAGATTCAGATACGCAGTATTTT
-	TRBV10-3	TRBJ1-1	few	CAIAEGGPMNTEAFF	TGTGCCATCGCGGAGGGTGGCCCCATGAACACTGAAGCTTTCTTT
-	TRBV28	TRBJ2-7	few	CASMTGTYEQYF	TGTGCCAGCATGACCGGGACCTACGAGCAGTACTTC
-	TRBV20-1	TRBJ2-4	-	CSASPYSGQKNIQYF	TGCAGTGCTAGCCCTTACTCGGGACAAAAAAACATTCAGTACTTC
-	TRBV19	TRBJ2-4	many	CASNPGAAKNIQYF	TGTGCCAGTAACCCAGGGGCAGCCAAAAACATTCAGTACTTC
-	TRBV3-1	TRBJ1-3	many	CASSQDLRLSSGNTIYF	TGTGCCAGCAGCCAAGATCTACGGTTGAGCTCTGGAAACACCATATATTTT
TRBD2	TRBV28	TRBJ2-5	many	CASSPLAGGSQETQYF	TGTGCCAGCAGTCCGTTAGCGGGAGGAAGCCAAGAGACCCAGTACTTC
TRBD2	TRBV7-8	TRBJ2-1	many	CASSQDRAPSGGPGLYNEQFF	TGTGCCAGCAGCCAGGACAGGGCCCCTAGCGGGGGGCCCGGCTTGTACAATGAGCAGTTCTTC
TRBD2	TRBV3-1	TRBJ2-7	once	CASSPASSGGLLRF	TGTGCCAGCAGCCCAGCCTCTAGCGGAGGGCTCCTCCGATTC
-	TRBV12-3/TRBV12-4	TRBJ1-3	few	CASSFLGGPANTIYF	TGTGCCAGCAGTTTCCTAGGGGGTCCGGCGAACACCATATATTTT
-	TRBV7-8	TRBJ2-5	many	CASSLRRGGETQYF	TGTGCCAGCAGCTTAAGGCGGGGCGGAGAGACCCAGTACTTC
-	TRBV4-2	TRBJ2-1	-	CASSQDVTSRNEQFF	TGTGCCAGCAGCCAAGATGTCACTTCCCGAAATGAGCAGTTCTTC
TRBD1	TRBV28	TRBJ2-7	-	CASSPHQDRQREQYF	TGTGCCAGCAGTCCCCACCAGGACAGGCAGAGGGAGCAGTACTTC
-	TRBV18	TRBJ1-1	-	CASFAGGSNTEAFF	TGTGCCAGCTTCGCGGGGGGCTCGAACACTGAAGCTTTCTTT
TRBD2	TRBV4-2	TRBJ2-5	few	CASSHALAGEETQYF	TGTGCCAGCAGCCATGCCCTAGCGGGAGAGGAGACCCAGTACTTC